The clone carrying this TCR beta chain has a handful of counts. Antigen unknown. This CDR3 contains 20 residues. Germline values: CDR1 LGHNT, CDR2 FRNRAP. V was clipped by 0 bases and J by 0 bases; unmatched bases: 11. The data belong to a study of regulatory T cells in long-lasting Graves disease. Whole-study results and caveats: The persistent group shared 2,500 to 3,000 public clonotypes, more than the approximately 1,000 shared by new patients.

The time point: persistent/refractory GD, antithyroid drugs over 5 years with positive TRAb. The TCR library was prepared using RNA isolated from PBMCs. Assembly of TCR beta libraries relied on iRepertoire HTBI primers together with Arm-PCR of CDR3 regions. How the authors handled the data: Identification of gene segments yielded over 60 TRBV and 12 to 15 TRBJ across samples. TCRdb re-called the multiplex PCR reads with MiXCR, one entry per CDR3 protein. TCRdb's processing, not the authors', yielded these V and J calls. The data contain about 420,000 distinct CDR3 sequences, 20% to 25% of them singletons.

The TCR was taken from a female donor with Graves disease. The source was peripheral blood mononuclear cells (PBMCs), collected when the disease was refractory, from a patient treated with antithyroid drugs. V usage is TRBV12-5 and J usage is TRBJ2-2; 9 bases agree with TRBD1. The DNA for the CDR3 is TGTGCTAGTGGTTTGGTCCTCTGGACAGGGGATAATGCGAACACCGGGGAGCTGTTTTTT. This gives the protein CASGLVLWTGDNANTGELFF.